Following are 19 T cell receptor beta chains from one sample sequenced in a study of T cells in Graves' hyperthyroidism and ophthalmopathy. Researchers amplified the TCR beta CDR3 regions from RNA transcripts. Carried out on the TCR CDR3, a first-round RT-PCR used the HTBI primer set. TCRdb recomputed calls from the multiplex PCR reads with MiXCR, one row per CDR3 protein. Of some 600,000 distinct CDR3 sequences in the sample, 14% were seen once. Sequencing used blood. These receptors all come from a woman between 25 and 40 years old with Graves' hyperthyroidism that later progressed to Graves' ophthalmopathy.

This clonotype has at least ten counts. V and J are TRBV29-1 and TRBJ2-7; D may match TRBD1 or TRBD2 (6 bases each). This CDR3 has 13 amino acids. The V end lost 6 bases, the J end lost 6 bases, and 18 bases lay between the germline ends. The germline V gene has CDR1 SQVTM and CDR2 ANQGSEA. CDR3 in DNA: TGCAGCGTCGGGGGTAGGACAGCTCTCGAGCAGTACTTC. This encodes CSVGGRTALEQYF.

V is TRBV28 and J is TRBJ2-5; 11 nucleotides match TRBD2. The CDR3 has 17 amino acids. The trim removed 3 bases at V and 5 bases at J, leaving 11 bases unmatched. Germline CDR1 is MDHEN and CDR2 is SYDVKM. CDR3 in DNA: TGTGCCAGCAGTTTTGTCCTAGCGGGAGGCCCCGGGGAGACCCAGTACTTC. Its protein product is CASSFVLAGGPGETQYF.

This clonotype came up many times. The chain combines TRBV3-1 with TRBJ2-1; unclear D gene. The V end was cut by 2 bases, the J end by 0 bases, with 8 bases between. CDR3 size: 15 residues. Germline CDR1 and CDR2: LGHDT and YNNKEL (reference sequence). DNA for the CDR3: TGTGCCAGCAGCCAAACCACCAACTCCTACAATGAGCAGTTCTTC. Encoded protein: CASSQTTNSYNEQFF.

In its sample, this clonotype was seen a few times. The chain is built from TRBV6-5 and TRBJ1-5; D possibly corresponds to TRBD1 (5 bases). The CDR3 has 13 residues. The V gene lost 2 bases and the J gene lost 7 bases, with 9 bases spanning the gap. CDR1 and CDR2 (germline): MNHEY, SVGAGI. The CDR3 bases are TGTGCCAGCAGTTACGCCTCAGGGCAGCCCCAGCATTTT. As protein: CASSYASGQPQHF.

Worth noting for this clonotype: Its ends do not fully match the called genes, so a read error is possible. The gene calls are TRBV6-1 and TRBJ2-1, with 14 positions matching TRBD2. This CDR3 has 19 residues. Germline V gives CDR1 MNHNS, CDR2 SASEGT. CDR3 DNA: TGTGCCATCAGTGCCACGCCGACTAGCGGGGGGGGTATTCTGGGTAGTGAGTTCTTC. Translating it yields CAISATPTSGGGILGSEFF.

The table lists this clonotype with many counts. This chain joins TRBV20-1 and TRBJ1-1, with a possible D match to TRBD1 (6 bases). The length of the CDR3 is 13 residues. Per germline, CDR1 DFQATT and CDR2 SNEGSKA (reference sequence). Trimming took 0 bases from V and 5 from J, leaving 10 bases between them. The CDR3 DNA is TGCAGTGCTAGAGAACAGGGTGAAACTGAAGCTTTCTTT. Protein sequence: CSAREQGETEAFF.

This clonotype was counted ten times or more. The chain uses TRBV24-1 and TRBJ2-2, with D perhaps given as TRBD1 or TRBD2 (6 bases each). With 9 bases removed from V and 7 bases from J, the gap between germline ends came to 11 bases. This CDR3 region has 12 residues. Germline CDR1 and CDR2: KGHDR and SFDVKD. CDR3 nucleotide sequence: TGTGCCACCGAAGGGGGGAACGGGGAGCTGTTTTTT. Its protein is CATEGGNGELFF.

This clonotype was counted only a few times. In DNA form, the CDR3 reads TGCAGTGCTAGAGATAGGGACAAACAAGAGACCCAGTACTTC. Its translation: CSARDRDKQETQYF. V is TRBV20-1 and J is TRBJ2-5; tentatively, D is TRBD1 (6 bases). There are 14 residues in the CDR3. Germline values: CDR1 DFQATT, CDR2 SNEGSKA (reference sequence). V lost 0 bases and J lost 2, with 10 bases in between.

This clonotype was picked up many times. The V gene is TRBV12-3 or TRBV12-4, the J gene TRBJ2-1, with 10 bases matching TRBD2. V lost 4 bases and J lost 9; bases outside the gene matches: 18. CDR3 length equals 18 residues. The CDR3 DNA reads TGTGCCAGCAGTTCTTGGCCAGCGGGAGGGGTGCCGTCTTCTGAGCAGTTCTTC. Its translation: CASSSWPAGGVPSSEQFF.

This clonotype was counted between two and nine times. The rearrangement joins TRBV4-1 to TRBJ1-1; 7 nucleotides match TRBD1. Germline V gene sequence: CDR1 MGHRA, CDR2 YSYEKL. Trimming removed 2 bases from V and 7 bases from J; junction bases left unmatched: 7. The CDR3 runs 14 residues. The CDR3 sequence: CASSQKIRDSEAFF. The DNA of the CDR3 is TGCGCCAGCAGCCAAAAAATCCGGGACAGTGAAGCTTTCTTT.

The genes are TRBV3-1 and TRBJ1-1; 9 bases align to TRBD1. Germline-derived CDR1 and CDR2 are LGHDT and YNNKEL (reference sequence). The V gene end was trimmed by 1 base and the J gene end by 4 bases; junction bases not matched to a gene: 1. This CDR3 is 14 amino acids long. The DNA for the CDR3 is TGTGCCAGCAGCCAAGCGGGACAGGGCACTGAAGCTTTCTTT. Protein sequence: CASSQAGQGTEAFF.

This clonotype showed up many times. The chain uses TRBV7-2 and TRBJ2-7; TRBD2 matches 10 bases. Trimming took 0 bases from V and 2 from J; bases not matched to a gene: 4. The CDR3 consists of 16 residues. Per the germline V gene, CDR1 is SGHTA and CDR2 is FQGNSA. CDR3 loop: CASSLAGTSAAYEQYF. CDR3 bases: TGTGCCAGCAGCTTAGCCGGGACTAGCGCAGCCTACGAGCAGTACTTC.

This clonotype was seen many times. The rearrangement links TRBV2 to TRBJ2-2; no reliable D call. V was cut by 6 bases and J by 6 bases, with 8 bases left in between. This CDR3 has 12 amino acids. Germline CDR1 reads SNHLY; CDR2 reads FYNNEI. CDR3: CASSTDAGELFF. The DNA of the CDR3 is TGTGCCAGCAGCACGGACGCCGGGGAGCTGTTTTTT.

This clonotype was counted at least ten times. The chain couples TRBV7-2 to TRBJ2-1; D tentatively reads TRBD1 or TRBD2 (5 bases each). Trimming shortened V by 5 bases and J by 6 bases, and 23 bases separated the two germline ends. The CDR3 loop spans 17 amino acids. Germline V lookup: CDR1 SGHTA, CDR2 FQGNSA. CDR3 sequence reads: CASSLQRGVEWTNEQFF. CDR3 nucleotide sequence: TGTGCCAGCAGCCTACAGCGAGGGGTTGAATGGACCAATGAGCAGTTCTTC.

In this sample, this clonotype turned up many times. V is TRBV2 and J is TRBJ2-3; TRBD2 aligns across 11 bases. The CDR3 is made up of 17 amino acids. CDR1 and CDR2 (germline): SNHLY, FYNNEI. Trimming at V came to 2 bases and at J to 0 bases, leaving 4 bases not matched to a gene. Written as DNA, the CDR3 is TGTGCCAGCAGTGAACTAGCGGGAGGCCCTAGCACAGATACGCAGTATTTT. Translating it yields CASSELAGGPSTDTQYF.

Many counts were recorded for this clonotype. This rearrangement joins TRBV10-3 to TRBJ2-1; perhaps TRBD1 as D (6 bases). This CDR3 comprises 14 residues. Deletions cut 3 bases from V and 4 bases from J, with 10 bases between. Germline CDR1 and CDR2: ENHRY and SYGVKD. The CDR3 DNA sequence: TGTGCCATCAGTGAAGACGGGACATACAATGAGCAGTTCTTC. This sequence encodes CAISEDGTYNEQFF.

This clonotype has ten or more counts. The chain couples TRBV6-5 to TRBJ1-5, with 8 bases lining up with TRBD1. Germline V gene sequence: CDR1 MNHEY, CDR2 SVGAGI. The J segment lost 4 bases and the V segment lost 2 bases, leaving 7 bases of the junction unmatched. The CDR3 is 16 amino acids. The DNA for the CDR3 is TGTGCCAGCAGTTACCCGGACAGGGAAGGGAATCAGCCCCAGCATTTT. It yields the protein CASSYPDREGNQPQHF.

This clonotype was counted at least ten times. The chain uses TRBV28 and TRBJ1-2, with D possibly TRBD1 on 6 matching bases. Germline V gene sequence: CDR1 MDHEN, CDR2 SYDVKM. The CDR3 has 16 residues. Trimming cost V 7 bases and J 5 bases, with 23 bases left between them. For the CDR3, the DNA is TGTGCCAGCATATCCGCCGTGGGGGCGGGGAGTTATGGCTACACCTTC. Protein product: CASISAVGAGSYGYTF.

A few counts support this clonotype. The V gene is TRBV5-1, the J gene TRBJ2-7; 7 nucleotides align to TRBD1. Germline lookup yields CDR1 SGHRS and CDR2 YFSETQ. V was clipped by 0 bases and J by 2 bases; unmatched bases: 2. There are 14 residues in the CDR3. This CDR3 reads CASSLVTGPYEQYF. The CDR3, as DNA: TGCGCCAGCAGCTTGGTGACAGGGCCCTACGAGCAGTACTTC.